This T cell receptor (beta chain) was recorded in a study of blood T cell repertoires in COVID-19. In the study overall: Acute-phase and convalescent COVID-19 samples originated in the United States, Italy and Spain. T cells, B-cell-depleted T cells, or PBMCs provided the cDNA or gDNA that served as material.

The V gene's germline CDR1 is SEHNR and CDR2 FQNEAQ (reference sequence). V lost 4 bases and J 4 bases, leaving 7 bases between the germline ends. The CDR3 totals 12 residues. With respect to this clone: A much larger clone is a single base away; this may be a read error.

Patients from Seattle were sampled longitudinally, starting during active infection. Here immunoSEQ multiplex PCR was the method, and the copy in TCRdb shows in-frame clones only, minus some. The data contain 300,000 or so clones, approximately 87% of them singletons. The clonotype was recovered from a young woman with COVID-19, enrolled during active disease. V is TRBV7-9 and J is TRBJ1-2; the D gene is possibly TRBD1 (6 bases). What was sequenced was peripheral blood. CDR3 coding DNA: TGTGCCAGCAGCTACAGGGCCTATGGCTACACCTTC. Translation: CASSYRAYGYTF.